The present TCR beta chain was sequenced within a study of CD4 T cells in relation to SARS-CoV-2 and coronaviruses. CD4 enrichment then naive enrichment separated naive from memory CD4+ cells. This table comes from immunoSEQ multiplex PCR, and its TCRdb copy is limited to in-frame clones, with some not included. The table lists roughly 36,000 clones, approximately 83% of them singletons. Germline V gives CDR1 LNHNV, CDR2 YYDKDF (reference sequence). The CDR3 is 15 residues long. Germline trimming cut 5 bases from V and 4 bases from J; bases unmatched to any gene: 6. For this clone: Its target is not known.

Broader study findings: No donor gave both pre-pandemic and post-infection samples.

Material: memory CD4+ T cells from PBMCs. This sequence was found in an adult with COVID-19. The rearrangement joins TRBV15 to TRBJ1-3; TRBD1 agrees at 9 bases. CDR3 sequence: CATSRGQGQGNTIYF. CDR3 bases: TGTGCCACCAGCCGAGGACAGGGGCAAGGAAACACCATATATTTT.